The clone carrying this T cell receptor beta chain showed up many times. Its antigen is as yet unknown. This entry belongs to a study of early T cells in non-severe SARS-CoV-2 infection. The study's findings and limits: Clonotype matching in VDJdb favored anti-spike CD8 responses and did not capture private and CD4 specificities.

Attached unique molecular identifiers marked individual cDNA molecules. TCRdb re-called the 5' RACE reads through MiXCR, storing one row per CDR3 protein. The data hold 65,000 to 85,000 distinct CDR3 sequences, with around 13% observed a single time. This CDR3 has 14 amino acids. Germline V gene sequence: CDR1 ENHRY, CDR2 SYGVKD. Trimming removed 6 bases from V and 5 bases from J, with 17 bases in between. This sequence was found in an adult who was a healthcare worker with PCR-confirmed SARS-CoV-2 infection or an uninfected control (not recorded which). The chain carries TRBV10-3 and TRBJ2-7; D may be TRBD2 (5 bases). The specimen sequenced was whole blood. CDR3 nucleotide sequence: TGTGCCATCAGGAGGAATGCCGGGGTCCACGAGCAGTACTTC. Translating gives CAIRRNAGVHEQYF.